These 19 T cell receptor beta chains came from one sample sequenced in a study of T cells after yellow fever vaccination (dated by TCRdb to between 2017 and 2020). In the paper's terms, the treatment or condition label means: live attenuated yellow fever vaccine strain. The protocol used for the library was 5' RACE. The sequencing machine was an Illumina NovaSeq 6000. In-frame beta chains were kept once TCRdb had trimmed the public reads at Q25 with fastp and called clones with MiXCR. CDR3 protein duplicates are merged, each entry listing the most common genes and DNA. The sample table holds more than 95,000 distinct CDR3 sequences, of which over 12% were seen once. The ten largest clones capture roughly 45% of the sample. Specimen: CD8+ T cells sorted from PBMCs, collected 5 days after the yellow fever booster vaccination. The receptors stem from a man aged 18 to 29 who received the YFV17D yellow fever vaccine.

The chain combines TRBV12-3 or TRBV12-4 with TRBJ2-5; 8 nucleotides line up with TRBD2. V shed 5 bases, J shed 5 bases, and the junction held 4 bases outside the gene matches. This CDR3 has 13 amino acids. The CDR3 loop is CASSASGGETQYF. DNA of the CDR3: TGTGCCAGCAGTGCCTCGGGGGGGGAGACCCAGTACTTC.

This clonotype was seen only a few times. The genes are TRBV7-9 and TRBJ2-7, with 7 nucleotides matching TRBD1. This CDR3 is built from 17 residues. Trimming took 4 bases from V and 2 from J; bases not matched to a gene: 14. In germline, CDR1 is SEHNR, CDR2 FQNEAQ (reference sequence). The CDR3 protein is CASSSNPTGTDPYEQYF. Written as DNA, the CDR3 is TGTGCCAGCAGCTCGAATCCCACCGGGACAGACCCCTACGAGCAGTACTTC.

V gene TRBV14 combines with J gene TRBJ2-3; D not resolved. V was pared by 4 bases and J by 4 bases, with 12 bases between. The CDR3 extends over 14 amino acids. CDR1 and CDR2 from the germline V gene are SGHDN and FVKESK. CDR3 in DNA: TGTGCCAGCAGCCGTGTACTTCAGGCAGATACGCAGTATTTT. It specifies CASSRVLQADTQYF.

The CDR3 nucleotides read TGCGCCAGCAGCTTGGTAGCGGGCGGGGCGGATACGCAGTATTTT. Amino acids: CASSLVAGGADTQYF. The V gene is TRBV5-1, the J gene TRBJ2-3; 7 bases agree with TRBD2. The V segment lost 0 bases and the J segment 6 bases; nucleotides outside the gene matches: 7. CDR3 length: 15 residues. Per the germline V gene, CDR1 is SGHRS and CDR2 is YFSETQ.

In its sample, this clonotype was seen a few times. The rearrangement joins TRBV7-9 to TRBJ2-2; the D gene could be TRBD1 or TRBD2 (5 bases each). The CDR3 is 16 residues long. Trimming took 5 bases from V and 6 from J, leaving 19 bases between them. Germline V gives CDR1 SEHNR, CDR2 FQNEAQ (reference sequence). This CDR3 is CASSPPRLGEPGELFF. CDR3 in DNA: TGTGCCAGCAGCCCCCCGAGACTGGGGGAACCCGGGGAGCTGTTTTTT.

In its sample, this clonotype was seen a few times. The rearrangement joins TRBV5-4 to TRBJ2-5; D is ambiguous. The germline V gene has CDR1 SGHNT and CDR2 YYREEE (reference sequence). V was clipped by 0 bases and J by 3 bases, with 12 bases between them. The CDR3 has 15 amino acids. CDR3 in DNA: TGTGCCAGCAGCTTGGATCGGGCGTCAGAAGAGACCCAGTACTTC. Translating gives CASSLDRASEETQYF.

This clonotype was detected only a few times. Written as DNA, the CDR3 is TGTGCCAGCAGCTCCGGACAGGGGGCTAAAAATGAGCAGTTCTTC. This codes for CASSSGQGAKNEQFF. The rearrangement joins TRBV13 to TRBJ2-1; 11 positions match TRBD1. V was pared by 4 bases and J by 7 bases, with 6 bases of the junction left unmatched. Germline V lookup: CDR1 PRHDT, CDR2 FYEKMQ (reference sequence). The CDR3 extends over 15 amino acids.

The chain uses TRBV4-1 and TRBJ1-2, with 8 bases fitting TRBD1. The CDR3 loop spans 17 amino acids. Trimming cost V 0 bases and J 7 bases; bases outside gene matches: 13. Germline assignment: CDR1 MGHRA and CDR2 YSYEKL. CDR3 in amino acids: CASSQDGTGAESIGYTF. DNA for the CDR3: TGCGCCAGCAGCCAAGATGGGACAGGCGCTGAGAGTATTGGCTACACCTTC.

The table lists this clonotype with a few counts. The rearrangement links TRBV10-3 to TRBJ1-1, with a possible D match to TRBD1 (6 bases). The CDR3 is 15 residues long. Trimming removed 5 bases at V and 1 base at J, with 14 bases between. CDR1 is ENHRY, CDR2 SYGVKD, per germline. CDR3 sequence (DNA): TGTGCCATCAGTCGGGACCTGGGGGCGAACACTGAAGCTTTCTTT. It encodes CAISRDLGANTEAFF.

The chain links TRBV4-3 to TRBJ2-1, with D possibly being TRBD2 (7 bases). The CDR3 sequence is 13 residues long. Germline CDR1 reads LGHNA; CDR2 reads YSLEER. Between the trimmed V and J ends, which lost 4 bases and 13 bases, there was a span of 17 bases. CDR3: CASSPSSGGLQFF. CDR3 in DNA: TGCGCCAGCAGCCCGTCATCCGGGGGGCTCCAGTTCTTC.

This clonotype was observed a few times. Here the CDR3 DNA reads TGTGCCTGGGGACACGCGATGGGCAATGAGCAGTTCTTC. Its protein product is CAWGHAMGNEQFF. The chain recombines TRBV30 with TRBJ2-1; possible D gene TRBD1, 5 bases. Germline CDR1 is GTSNPN and CDR2 is SVGIG (reference sequence). The CDR3 loop spans 13 amino acids. Trimming removed 5 bases at V and 6 bases at J, with 14 bases between.

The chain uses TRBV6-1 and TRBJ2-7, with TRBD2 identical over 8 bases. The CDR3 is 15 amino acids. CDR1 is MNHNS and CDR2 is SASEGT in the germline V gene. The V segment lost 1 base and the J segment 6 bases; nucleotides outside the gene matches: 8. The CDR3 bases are TGTGCCAGCAGTGAAGTAGGCGGGGGGTCCAGCGAGCAGTACTTC. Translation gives CASSEVGGGSSEQYF.

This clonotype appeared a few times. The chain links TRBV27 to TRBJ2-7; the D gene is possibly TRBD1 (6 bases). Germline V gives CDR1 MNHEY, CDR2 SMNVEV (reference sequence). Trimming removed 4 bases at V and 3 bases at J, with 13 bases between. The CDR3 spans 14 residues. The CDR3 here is CASSSYREFYEQYF. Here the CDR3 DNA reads TGTGCCAGCAGTTCCTACAGGGAGTTCTACGAGCAGTACTTC.

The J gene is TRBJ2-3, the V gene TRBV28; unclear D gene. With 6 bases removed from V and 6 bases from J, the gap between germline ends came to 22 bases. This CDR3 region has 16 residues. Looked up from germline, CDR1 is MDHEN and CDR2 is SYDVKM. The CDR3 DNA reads TGTGCCAGCAGACCCCTCAGTTCCGCGCCGTCGGATACGCAGTATTTT. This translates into CASRPLSSAPSDTQYF.

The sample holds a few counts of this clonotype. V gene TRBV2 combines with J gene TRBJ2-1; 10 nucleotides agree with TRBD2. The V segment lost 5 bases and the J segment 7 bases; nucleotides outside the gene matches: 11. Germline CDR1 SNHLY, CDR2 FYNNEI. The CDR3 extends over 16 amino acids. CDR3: CASSTRLAGVGNEQFF. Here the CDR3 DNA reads TGTGCCAGCAGTACTCGCCTAGCGGGGGTGGGAAATGAGCAGTTCTTC.

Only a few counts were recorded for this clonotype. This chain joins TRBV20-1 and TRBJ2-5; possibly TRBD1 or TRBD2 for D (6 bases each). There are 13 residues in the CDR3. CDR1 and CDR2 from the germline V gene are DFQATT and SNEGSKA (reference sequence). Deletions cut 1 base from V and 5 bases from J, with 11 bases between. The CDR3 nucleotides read TGCAGTGCTAGAGGGGGGGCGCATGAGACCCAGTACTTC. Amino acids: CSARGGAHETQYF.

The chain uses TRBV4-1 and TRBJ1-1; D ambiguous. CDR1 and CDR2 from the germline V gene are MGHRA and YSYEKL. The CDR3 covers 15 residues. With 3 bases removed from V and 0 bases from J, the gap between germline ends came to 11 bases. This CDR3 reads CASSHGADMNTEAFF. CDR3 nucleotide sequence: TGCGCCAGCAGCCACGGAGCCGATATGAACACTGAAGCTTTCTTT.

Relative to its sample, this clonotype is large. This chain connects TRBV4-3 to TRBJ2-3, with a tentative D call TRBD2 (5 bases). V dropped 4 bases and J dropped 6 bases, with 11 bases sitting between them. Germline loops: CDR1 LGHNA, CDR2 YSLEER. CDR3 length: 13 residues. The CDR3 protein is CASSPPRADTQYF. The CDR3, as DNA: TGCGCCAGCAGCCCCCCGAGGGCCGATACGCAGTATTTT.

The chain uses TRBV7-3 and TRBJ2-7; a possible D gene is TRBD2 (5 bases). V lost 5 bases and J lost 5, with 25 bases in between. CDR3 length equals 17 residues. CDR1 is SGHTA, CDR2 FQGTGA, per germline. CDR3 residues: CASSLVLAPGDTDEQYF. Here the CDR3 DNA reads TGTGCCAGCAGCCTGGTCTTGGCCCCCGGGGATACGGACGAGCAGTACTTC. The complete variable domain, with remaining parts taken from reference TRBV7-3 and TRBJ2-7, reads GAGVSQTPSNKVTEKGKYVELRCDPISGHTALYWYRQSLGQGPEFLIYFQGTGAADDSGLPNDRFFAVRPEGSVSTLKIQRTERGDSAVYLCASSLVLAPGDTDEQYFGPGTRLTVT.